Shown below are 10 T cell receptor beta chains from a single sample sequenced in a study of T cells in Graves' hyperthyroidism and ophthalmopathy. The investigators amplified TCR beta CDR3 regions from RNA transcripts. A first-round RT-PCR of the TCR CDR3 used the HTBI primer set. MiXCR, applied by TCRdb to the multiplex PCR reads, yields one record per CDR3 protein. This table has approximately 690,000 distinct CDR3 sequences, roughly 15% appearing once. The sample was blood. Receptors originate from a woman between 50 and 59 years old with Graves' ophthalmopathy.

Ten or more counts support this clonotype. The chain joins TRBV6-1 to TRBJ2-7; weak D call: TRBD2 (5 bases). Germline V gene data show CDR1 as MNHNS and CDR2 as SASEGT. The CDR3 loop spans 14 amino acids. With 3 bases removed from V and 0 bases from J, the gap between germline ends came to 9 bases. CDR3 sequence reads: CASSDTDYSYEQYF. CDR3 coding DNA: TGTGCCAGCAGTGACACTGACTACTCCTACGAGCAGTACTTC.

This chain links TRBV28 with TRBJ2-7, with TRBD2 matching 10 bases. Trimming took 6 bases from V and 5 from J; bases not matched to a gene: 10. This CDR3 region has 15 residues. CDR1 and CDR2 from the germline V gene are MDHEN and SYDVKM. The CDR3 protein is CASRTGAGGPNEQYF. DNA for the CDR3: TGTGCCAGCAGGACTGGAGCGGGAGGGCCAAACGAGCAGTACTTC.

This clonotype showed up many times. The CDR3: CASSLALGEVLQYF. CDR3 bases: TGTGCCAGCAGCTTGGCCCTGGGTGAGGTACTCCAGTACTTC. V gene TRBV5-6 combines with J gene TRBJ2-5, with unresolved D. The germline V gene has CDR1 SGHDT and CDR2 YYEEEE. The CDR3 extends over 14 amino acids. V lost 0 bases, J lost 10 bases, and 16 bases lay in between.

The table lists this clonotype with a few counts. The V gene is TRBV7-9, the J gene TRBJ2-5, with 8 nucleotides matching TRBD1. The CDR3 runs 17 residues. The junction had 6 bases not matched to a gene; V was cut back by 0 bases and J by 0 bases. Germline CDR1 and CDR2: SEHNR and FQNEAQ (reference sequence). The CDR3 region is CASSLAVGQGYQETQYF. In nucleotides, the CDR3 is TGTGCCAGCAGCTTAGCAGTTGGACAGGGATACCAAGAGACCCAGTACTTC.

The genes are TRBV2 and TRBJ1-1; D may be TRBD1 (5 bases). Germline V CDR1 and CDR2: SNHLY, FYNNEI. Trimming removed 3 bases at V and 3 bases at J, with 8 bases between. This CDR3 has 13 residues. For the CDR3, the DNA is TGTGCCAGCAGTGAGAGGACATACACTGAAGCTTTCTTT. It translates to CASSERTYTEAFF.

This clonotype was seen many times. For the CDR3, the DNA is TGTGCCACCAGTGATTTTCGAGGGAGAGAGGACAATGAGCAGTTCTTC. Translation gives CATSDFRGREDNEQFF. The chain uses TRBV24-1 and TRBJ2-1; D may be TRBD2 (5 bases). This CDR3 comprises 16 residues. CDR1 KGHDR and CDR2 SFDVKD come from the germline V gene. The ends were cut back, 1 base at V and 5 bases at J, with 14 bases in the middle.

The sample holds a few counts of this clonotype. A much larger clone sits a single nucleotide away, making a read error possible. The J gene is TRBJ2-1, the V gene TRBV28, with TRBD2 identical over 7 bases. The germline gives CDR1 MDHEN, CDR2 SYDVKM. The CDR3 spans 19 residues. The DNA of the CDR3 is TGTGCCAGCAGTTTGAGGGGAGGAGGGGAGGGGTTGTCCTGCAATGAGCAGTTCTTC. Translating gives CASSLRGGGEGLSCNEQFF.

V is TRBV7-3 and J is TRBJ2-2, with D tentatively TRBD1 or TRBD2 (7 bases each). The CDR3 length is 16 residues. Germline V gene sequence: CDR1 SGHTA, CDR2 FQGTGA. V gave up 5 bases and J gave up 5 bases, with 18 bases separating them. The CDR3 DNA sequence: TGTGCCAGCAGCCAAGAATTCAGGGGGGGGACCGGGGAGCTGTTTTTT. Its protein product is CASSQEFRGGTGELFF. The variable domain in full, with the rest retrieved from reference TRBV7-3 and TRBJ2-2, is GAGVSQTPSNKVTEKGKYVELRCDPISGHTALYWYRQSLGQGPEFLIYFQGTGAADDSGLPNDRFFAVRPEGSVSTLKIQRTERGDSAVYLCASSQEFRGGTGELFFGEGSRLTVL.

This clonotype was detected a few times. A read error is possible here, since a much larger clone lies one base away. This chain connects TRBV28 to TRBJ2-3; D remains ambiguous. The germline V gene encodes CDR1 MDHEN and CDR2 SYDVKM. This CDR3 is built from 14 residues. The CDR3, as DNA: TGTGCCGGCAGTTTAGGTGGCGGCACAGATACGCAGTATTTT. This sequence encodes CAGSLGGGTDTQYF.

This clonotype was observed at least ten times. The V and J genes are TRBV29-1 and TRBJ1-1, with 11 bases identical to TRBD1. V was clipped by 3 bases and J by 5 bases; unmatched bases: 11. The CDR3 totals 16 residues. In germline, CDR1 is SQVTM, CDR2 ANQGSEA. In nucleotides, the CDR3 is TGCAGCGTTGACGATTTGGGGACAGGGGGAATTACTGAAGCTTTCTTT. Its translation is CSVDDLGTGGITEAFF.